A selection of T cell receptor beta chains follows, all from one sample in a study of cytomegalovirus exposure and HLA in healthy donors. Some clones are missing from TCRdb's copy, which holds only in-frame ones; the method was immunoSEQ multiplex PCR. The table shows around 150,000 clones, with more than 75% occurring only once. The sequencing sample was made of PBMCs. The receptors come from a man aged 18-30 years in good health and CMV-seronegative. The CDR3 runs from the conserved cysteine through the conserved F or W. D genes are given only for firm matches. Clone size, where shown, is once, few, many, or a class for clones that have expanded.

d_gene	abundance	v_gene	len	j_gene	CDR3nt	CDR3aa
.	.	TRBV5-4	14	TRBJ1-2	TGTGCCAGCAGCCCAATCCACCAGGACTATGGCTACACCTTC	CASSPIHQDYGYTF
TRBD1	.	TRBV19	11	TRBJ1-2	TGTGCCCTAGGGACAGGGAATGGCTACACCTTC	CALGTGNGYTF
TRBD2	.	TRBV19	14	TRBJ2-1	TGTGCCAGTAGGGTCCTAGCGGGAAGGAATGAGCAGTTCTTC	CASRVLAGRNEQFF
TRBD2	.	TRBV4-2	16	TRBJ2-3	TGTGCCAGCAGCCAGACCCTAGCGGGAGGCACAGATACGCAGTATTTT	CASSQTLAGGTDTQYF
.	.	TRBV7-2	12	TRBJ2-7	TGTGCCAGCAGCTTCGAAGGGAGGGAGCAGTACTTC	CASSFEGREQYF
TRBD1	.	TRBV27	14	TRBJ2-1	TGTGCCAGCAGCCGGGACAGAGCTTACAATGAGCAGTTCTTC	CASSRDRAYNEQFF
.	few	TRBV6-5	13	TRBJ2-5	TGTGCCAGCAGTTACTTGCTAGACGGGACCCAGTACTTC	CASSYLLDGTQYF
.	.	TRBV4-1	18	TRBJ1-5	TGCGCCAGCAGCCGCACTTCTGTCAGGGAAGGCGGCAATCAGCCCCAGCATTTT	CASSRTSVREGGNQPQHF
.	.	TRBV28	13	TRBJ2-1	TGTGCCAGCAAAGAGGGGGCCTACAATGAGCAGTTCTTC	CASKEGAYNEQFF
TRBD1	.	TRBV7-9	17	TRBJ1-5	TGTGCCAGCAGCTTAGGCTCTGGGGACAGTAGCAATCAGCCCCAGCATTTT	CASSLGSGDSSNQPQHF
.	.	TRBV7-8	13	TRBJ1-1	TGTGCCAGCAGCTTAGTCAGGGTAACTGAAGCTTTCTTT	CASSLVRVTEAFF
TRBD2	.	TRBV5-1	13	TRBJ2-3	TGCGCCAGCAAGGGACTACTACCGGATACGCAGTATTTT	CASKGLLPDTQYF
TRBD2	.	TRBV4-1	16	TRBJ2-1	TGCGCCAGCAGCCAAGAACGACTAGCGGGAGGCAATGAGCAGTTCTTC	CASSQERLAGGNEQFF
TRBD2	.	TRBV4-3	17	TRBJ2-6	TGCGCCAGCAGCCCGGCGGGAGTTTCATCTGGGGCCAACGTCCTGACTTTC	CASSPAGVSSGANVLTF
.	.	TRBV7-6	12	TRBJ2-1	TGTGCCAGCAGCCTAGGGAGTCTCGAGCAGTTCTTC	CASSLGSLEQFF
.	few	TRBV19	14	TRBJ1-4	TGTGCCAGTAGTATGATACGGGTCGGGGAAAAACTGTTTTTT	CASSMIRVGEKLFF
.	.	TRBV10-1	15	TRBJ2-1	TGCGCCAGCAGTCCGATTAGCGGAGCCTACAATGAGCAGTTCTTC	CASSPISGAYNEQFF
.	once	TRBV7-2	12	TRBJ1-5	TGTGCCAGCAGCCCCACGGATCAGCCCCAGCATTTT	CASSPTDQPQHF
.	.	TRBV5-1	15	TRBJ1-3	TGCGCCAGCAGCTTGGCCCCAGTCTCTGGAAACACCATATATTTT	CASSLAPVSGNTIYF
.	.	TRBV27	14	TRBJ2-7	TGTGCCAGCAGTTTCCGGGACACATCCTACGAGCAGTACTTC	CASSFRDTSYEQYF
.	.	TRBV6-1	14	TRBJ1-1	TGTGCCAGCAGTCAACAGGGTAGGGAGACTGAAGCTTTCTTT	CASSQQGRETEAFF
TRBD1	.	TRBV29-1	12	TRBJ1-2	TGCAGCACCCGGACAGGGGACTATGGCTACACCTTC	CSTRTGDYGYTF
.	.	TRBV19	15	TRBJ1-2	TGTGCCAGTAGTATAGTACCCAGGGTTAACTATGGCTACACCTTC	CASSIVPRVNYGYTF
TRBD1	.	TRBV27	13	TRBJ1-2	TGTGCCAGCAGGGGACAGGGGACCTATGGCTACACCTTC	CASRGQGTYGYTF
.	.	TRBV27	14	TRBJ1-2	TGTGCCAGCAGTTTATATGAAGGGGCGCGCGGCTACACCTTC	CASSLYEGARGYTF
TRBD1	.	TRBV11-2	15	TRBJ1-2	TGTGCCAGCAGCCTTTCTGAGGGGGCCGACTATGGCTACACCTTC	CASSLSEGADYGYTF